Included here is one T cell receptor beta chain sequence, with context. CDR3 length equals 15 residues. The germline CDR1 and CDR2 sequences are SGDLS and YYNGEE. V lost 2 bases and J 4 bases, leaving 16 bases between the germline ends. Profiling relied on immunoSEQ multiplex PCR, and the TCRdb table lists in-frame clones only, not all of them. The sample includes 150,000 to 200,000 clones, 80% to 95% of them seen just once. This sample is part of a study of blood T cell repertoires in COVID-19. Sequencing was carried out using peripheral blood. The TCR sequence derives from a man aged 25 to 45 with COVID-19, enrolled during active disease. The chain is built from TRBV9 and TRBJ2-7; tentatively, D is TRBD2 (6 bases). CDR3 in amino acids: CASSVSSGGPYEQYF. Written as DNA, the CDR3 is TGTGCCAGCAGCGTCAGCAGTGGAGGGCCGTACGAGCAGTACTTC.